The 7 T cell receptor beta chains presented below share a single source sample, sequenced in a study of control samples from healthy donors and cancer patients. The method was immunoSEQ multiplex PCR; TCRdb's version includes in-frame clones alone and lacks a portion of them. The sample has 65,000 to 90,000 clones; around 87% are singletons. The source material was blood. The receptor set was obtained from a man in his fifties or sixties in good health.

By sample share, this clone is medium-sized. The chain recombines TRBV2 with TRBJ2-2; no firm D call. CDR3 length equals 11 residues. Germline CDR1 SNHLY, CDR2 FYNNEI. V was shortened by 7 bases and J by 8 bases, with 8 bases between the two germline ends. CDR3 loop: CASTYEGELFF. CDR3 DNA: TGTGCCAGCACTTACGAAGGGGAGCTGTTTTTT. Filled out from reference TRBV2 and TRBJ2-2, the complete variable domain reads EPEVTQTPSHQVTQMGQEVILRCVPISNHLYFYWYRQILGQKVEFLVSFYNNEISEKSEIFDDQFSVERPDGSNFTLKIRSTKLEDSAMYFCASTYEGELFFGEGSRLTVL.

This rearrangement joins TRBV19 to TRBJ2-1; 9 bases fit TRBD2. Trimming removed 5 bases from V and 8 bases from J; junction bases left unmatched: 10. The CDR3 is made up of 15 amino acids. Per the germline V gene, CDR1 is LNHDA and CDR2 is SQIVND (reference sequence). CDR3 residues: CASSLAGGPMDEQFF. DNA for the CDR3: TGTGCCAGTAGTTTGGCGGGAGGGCCGATGGATGAGCAGTTCTTC.

This CDR3 is CASSPWTVNTEAFF. CDR3 bases: TGTGCCAGCAGCCCCTGGACCGTGAACACTGAAGCTTTCTTT. The chain recombines TRBV9 with TRBJ1-1; the D is unclear. The CDR3 has 14 residues. Germline CDR1 SGDLS, CDR2 YYNGEE. Trimming took 4 bases from V and 0 from J, leaving 10 bases between them.

The chain has TRBV13 and TRBJ2-1, with 10 bases identical to TRBD2. CDR3 size: 14 residues. Germline V CDR1 and CDR2: PRHDT, FYEKMQ (reference sequence). Losses at the gene ends were 7 bases for V and 7 bases for J; bases not matched to a gene: 7. CDR3: CASIKAGGRNEQFF. The CDR3 nucleotides read TGTGCCAGCATTAAAGCGGGGGGGCGGAATGAGCAGTTCTTC.

CDR3 sequence (DNA): TGTGCCACCGGGACAGGGGTGAAAAGGGTGTTTTTT. This codes for CATGTGVKRVFF. The chain joins TRBV28 to TRBJ1-4; 10 positions agree with TRBD1. CDR3 length: 12 residues. Germline assignment: CDR1 MDHEN and CDR2 SYDVKM. J lost 15 bases, V lost 10 bases, and 11 bases had no gene match.

V and J are TRBV5-1 and TRBJ1-1; 7 bases match TRBD1. V shed 4 bases and J 3 bases; nucleotides not matched to a gene: 6. The CDR3 is 14 amino acids. The germline gives CDR1 SGHRS, CDR2 YFSETQ. CDR3 sequence reads: CASSREGAYTEAFF. The CDR3 nucleotides are TGCGCCAGCAGCCGAGAGGGGGCCTACACTGAAGCTTTCTTT.

The genes are TRBV24-1 and TRBJ2-1, with D possibly being TRBD2 (5 bases). Germline values: CDR1 KGHDR, CDR2 SFDVKD. V was trimmed by 3 bases and J by 5 bases, leaving 13 bases between them. This CDR3 spans 15 amino acids. The CDR3, as DNA: TGTGCCACCAGTGATATTATCGCGGGCAACAATGAGCAGTTCTTC. Translating gives CATSDIIAGNNEQFF.